This paragraph covers one TCR beta chain sequence. No antigen is known for it. The CDR3 length is 14 residues. Trimming took 4 bases from V and 0 from J, leaving 10 bases between them. This entry is derived from a study of T cell therapy after organ transplantation. Background on the study: T cell doses, up to 6, came every 2 weeks; follow-up lasted roughly 27 weeks. A median of 1.92 x 10^8 CMV-specific T cells was infused in 2 to 6 doses. Findings and limits, study-wide: Antirejection and antiviral medication effects could not be assessed.

Sequencing was performed with immunoSEQ multiplex PCR; in TCRdb, only in-frame clones are kept and a portion is missing. Of 45,000 to 50,000 clones listed, about 95% were seen once; the top ten hold 3.1%. This specimen was CD8+ T cells from blood, taken before autologous CMV-specific T cell therapy. This chain connects TRBV23-1 to TRBJ2-7; D call uncertain. TRBV23-1 is flagged as an ORF with uncertain function. The clonotype was recovered from a human patient who had received a solid organ transplant and had CMV disease. In DNA, the CDR3 is TGCGCCAGCAGTCCGCCCAGGAGCTCCTACGAGCAGTACTTC. Protein sequence: CASSPPRSSYEQYF.